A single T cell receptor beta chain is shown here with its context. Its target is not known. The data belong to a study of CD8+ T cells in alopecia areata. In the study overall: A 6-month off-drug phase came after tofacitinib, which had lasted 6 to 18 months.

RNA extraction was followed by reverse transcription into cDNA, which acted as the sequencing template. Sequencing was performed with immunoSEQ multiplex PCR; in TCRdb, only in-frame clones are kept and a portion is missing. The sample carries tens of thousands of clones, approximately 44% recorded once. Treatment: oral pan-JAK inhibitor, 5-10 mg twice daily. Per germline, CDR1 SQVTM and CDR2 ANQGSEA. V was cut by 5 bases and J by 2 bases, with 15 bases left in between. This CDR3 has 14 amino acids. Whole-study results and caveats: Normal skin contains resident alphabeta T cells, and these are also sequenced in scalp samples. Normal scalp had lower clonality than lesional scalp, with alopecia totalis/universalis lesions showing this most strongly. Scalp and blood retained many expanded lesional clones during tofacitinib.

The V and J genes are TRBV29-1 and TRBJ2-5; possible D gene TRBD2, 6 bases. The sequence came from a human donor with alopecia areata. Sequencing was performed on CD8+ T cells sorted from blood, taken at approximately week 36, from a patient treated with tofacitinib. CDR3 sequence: CSVTPVGGQETQYF. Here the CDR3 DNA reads TGCAGCGTTACTCCGGTCGGGGGACAAGAGACCCAGTACTTC.